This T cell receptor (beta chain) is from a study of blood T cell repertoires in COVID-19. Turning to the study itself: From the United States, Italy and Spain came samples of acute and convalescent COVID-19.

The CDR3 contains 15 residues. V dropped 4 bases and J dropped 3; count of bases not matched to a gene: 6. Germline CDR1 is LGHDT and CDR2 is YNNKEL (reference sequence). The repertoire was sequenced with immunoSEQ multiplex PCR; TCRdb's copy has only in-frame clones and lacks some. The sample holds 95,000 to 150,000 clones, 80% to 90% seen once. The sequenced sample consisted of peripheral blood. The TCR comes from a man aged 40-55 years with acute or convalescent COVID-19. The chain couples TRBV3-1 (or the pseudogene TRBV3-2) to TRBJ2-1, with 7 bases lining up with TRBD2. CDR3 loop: CASSPRGGGYNEQFF. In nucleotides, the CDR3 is TGTGCCAGCAGCCCTCGTGGCGGGGGCTACAATGAGCAGTTCTTC.